Below, 11 T cell receptor beta chains from the same sample are listed, as sequenced in a study of blood T cell repertoires in COVID-19. TCRdb keeps only in-frame clones here, not all; method: immunoSEQ multiplex PCR. The data show fewer than 200,000 clones, with about 85% seen just once and approximately 1.1% held by the top ten. The sample consisted of peripheral blood. These receptors came from a man between 60 and 70 years old who had recovered from COVID-19.

The V and J genes are TRBV18 and TRBJ1-1, with TRBD1 as a possible D gene (6 bases). Trimming shortened V by 1 base and J by 1 base, and 19 bases separated the two germline ends. This CDR3 has 18 residues. CDR1 and CDR2 (germline): KGHSH, LQKENI. The CDR3 region is CASSPRYGQTYPNTEAFF. The CDR3, as DNA: TGTGCCAGCTCACCACGATACGGACAGACTTACCCGAACACTGAAGCTTTCTTT. Based on the CDR3 plus reference TRBV18 and TRBJ1-1, the full variable domain is NAGVMQNPRHLVRRRGQEARLRCSPMKGHSHVYWYRQLPEEGLKFMVYLQKENIIDESGMPKERFSAEFPKEGPSILRIQQVVRGDSAAYFCASSPRYGQTYPNTEAFFGQGTRLTVV.

The V and J genes are TRBV6-5 and TRBJ2-3; the match to TRBD1 covers 9 bases. V was clipped by 4 bases and J by 2 bases; unmatched bases: 4. Per the germline V gene, CDR1 is MNHEY and CDR2 is SVGAGI. The CDR3 spans 15 residues. CDR3: CASSSGTGITDTQYF. Written as DNA, the CDR3 is TGTGCCAGCAGTTCCGGGACAGGGATCACAGATACGCAGTATTTT.

This clone was observed a handful of times. The V call is TRBV3-1 (or the pseudogene TRBV3-2), the J call TRBJ1-1; maybe TRBD1 (6 bases). Germline loops: CDR1 LGHDT, CDR2 YNNKEL (reference sequence). Trimming took 4 bases from V and 10 from J, leaving 19 bases between them. The length of the CDR3 is 14 residues. The CDR3 protein is CASSLRTVGLGAFF. The CDR3 DNA follows: TGTGCCAGCAGCCTTCGGACAGTGGGCCTGGGAGCTTTCTTT.

The V and J genes are TRBV27 and TRBJ1-2, with a weak D call TRBD1 (6 bases). V lost 3 bases to trimming and J lost 5 bases, with 13 bases between them. The CDR3 runs 14 residues. Germline values: CDR1 MNHEY, CDR2 SMNVEV (reference sequence). The CDR3 is CASSFGGAGYGYTF. The CDR3 coding sequence is TGTGCCAGCAGTTTCGGGGGGGCCGGATATGGCTACACCTTC.

CDR3 in amino acids: CASSTQGAGYEQYF. The CDR3, as DNA: TGTGCCAGTAGTACACAGGGAGCCGGATACGAGCAGTACTTC. V usage is TRBV19 and J usage is TRBJ2-7; tentatively, D is TRBD1 (6 bases). The V end lost 4 bases, the J end lost 4 bases, and 14 bases lay between the germline ends. CDR3 length: 14 residues. Germline CDR1 reads LNHDA; CDR2 reads SQIVND (reference sequence).

The CDR3 region is CSVDRGLTNTEAFF. CDR3 DNA sequence: TGCAGCGTTGATCGAGGGCTGACGAACACTGAAGCTTTCTTT. The chain couples TRBV29-1 to TRBJ1-1; D is undetermined. The V end lost 3 bases, the J end lost 1 base, and 12 bases lay between the germline ends. CDR3 length: 14 amino acids. Germline values: CDR1 SQVTM, CDR2 ANQGSEA.

J is TRBJ1-1 and V is TRBV12-3 or TRBV12-4, with D possibly TRBD1 on 5 matching bases. This CDR3 spans 13 amino acids. The V end was cut by 6 bases, the J end by 6 bases, with 14 bases between. The CDR3 DNA follows: TGTGCCAGCAGGCGCAGGGTTGGGTCTGAAGCTTTCTTT. It is translated as CASRRRVGSEAFF.

J is TRBJ2-7 and V is TRBV6-5; 9 positions match TRBD1. V lost 5 bases, J lost 5 bases, and 10 bases stayed unmatched. The germline V gene has CDR1 MNHEY and CDR2 SVGAGI. The CDR3 extends over 15 amino acids. In DNA, the CDR3 is TGTGCCAGCAGTCGACCGGGACAGGGAATCAACGAGCAGTACTTC. This translates into CASSRPGQGINEQYF.

The rearrangement links TRBV12-3 or TRBV12-4 to TRBJ1-1; a possible D gene is TRBD1 (5 bases). The CDR3 sequence is 13 residues long. V lost 1 base and J 8 bases, leaving 11 bases between the germline ends. The CDR3 DNA reads as TGTGCCAGCAGTTTAGGACCCGCAGGGGAAGCTTTCTTT. Translated, it gives CASSLGPAGEAFF.

The V and J genes are TRBV2 and TRBJ1-5; TRBD1 aligns across 9 bases. CDR1 is SNHLY and CDR2 is FYNNEI in the germline V gene. CDR3 length: 15 residues. V gave up 6 bases and J gave up 0 bases; unmatched junction bases: 3. The CDR3 sequence is CASRGQGSSNQPQHF. CDR3 nucleotide sequence: TGTGCCAGCAGGGGACAGGGTTCTAGCAATCAGCCCCAGCATTTT.

This clone was observed once. The J gene is TRBJ2-1, the V gene TRBV7-3; the match to TRBD1 covers 9 bases. Germline V gives CDR1 SGHTA, CDR2 FQGTGA. CDR3 length: 12 residues. V shed 2 bases and J 10 bases; nucleotides not matched to a gene: 0. CDR3 nucleotides: TGTGCCAGCAGCTTAGGGACAGGGGAGCAGTTCTTC. It encodes CASSLGTGEQFF.